These 23 T cell receptor beta chains share one sample of origin, sequenced in a study of Ad26.COV2.S vaccination and SARS-CoV-2 variants. Sequencing used immunoSEQ multiplex PCR; TCRdb keeps in-frame clones, though not all of them. The data show roughly 250,000 clones, 87% seen once. Treatment described: around 19 received Ad26.COV2.S at low or high dose, single or two shots; 5 received placebo; per-sample allocation not given. Sampling took place 63 days after the first vaccine or placebo injection. The sample here was peripheral blood, taken in a trial of Ad26.COV2.S vaccine versus placebo. Source of these receptors: a person between 18 and 65 years old who received the Ad26.COV2.S COVID-19 vaccine or a placebo.

V usage is TRBV18 and J usage is TRBJ2-7, with D tentatively TRBD1 (5 bases). V lost 4 bases, J lost 6 bases, and 10 bases lay in between. The CDR3 spans 12 residues. Germline V CDR1 and CDR2: KGHSH, LQKENI. The CDR3 is CASSLQGAEQYV. The DNA of the CDR3 is TGTGCCAGCTCACTCCAGGGCGCCGAGCAGTACGTC.

This chain uses TRBV4-3 with TRBJ1-2, with D perhaps TRBD1 (6 bases). The CDR3 sequence is 15 residues long. V was trimmed by 1 base and J by 3 bases, leaving 12 bases between them. Germline loops: CDR1 LGHNA, CDR2 YSLEER. The CDR3 here is CASSQVVRGYYGYTF. The DNA for the CDR3 is TGCGCCAGCAGCCAAGTAGTCAGGGGCTACTATGGCTACACCTTC.

The chain carries TRBV7-8 and TRBJ2-3; the D gene could be TRBD1 or TRBD2 (5 bases each). The V end was cut by 3 bases, the J end by 1 base, with 26 bases between. CDR1 and CDR2 (germline): SGHVS, FQNEAQ. The CDR3 is made up of 20 amino acids. The CDR3 nucleotides are TGTGCCAGCAGCTTTCTACGGGGCAGGAAGATATTGAGCGGCACAGATACGCAGTATTTT. Translated, it gives CASSFLRGRKILSGTDTQYF.

This clone was found a few times. V is TRBV5-6 and J is TRBJ1-3; D is undetermined. The CDR3 has 15 residues. Looked up from germline, CDR1 is SGHDT and CDR2 is YYEEEE. Trimming removed 0 bases at V and 1 base at J, with 8 bases between. The CDR3 protein is CASSLASFSGNTIYF. DNA of the CDR3: TGTGCCAGCAGCTTGGCCAGCTTTTCTGGAAACACCATATATTTT.

This chain joins TRBV11-2 and TRBJ2-1, with D perhaps TRBD1 (6 bases). The V end lost 8 bases, the J end lost 4 bases, and 18 bases lay between the germline ends. Germline V gene sequence: CDR1 SGHAT, CDR2 FQNNGV. This CDR3 is 15 amino acids long. CDR3 residues: CASGYTGLQYNEQFF. CDR3 DNA: TGTGCCAGCGGATACACAGGGCTCCAGTACAATGAGCAGTTCTTC. Full variable domain (remainder filled in from reference TRBV11-2 and TRBJ2-1): EAGVAQSPRYKIIEKRQSVAFWCNPISGHATLYWYQQILGQGPKLLIQFQNNGVVDDSQLPKDRFSAERLKGVDSTLKIQPAKLEDSAVYLCASGYTGLQYNEQFFGPGTRLTVL.

This clone has a handful of counts. CDR3 sequence: CASSPGQRESNEQFF. CDR3 DNA: TGTGCCAGCAGCCCCGGTCAGCGGGAGTCTAATGAGCAGTTCTTC. The rearrangement joins TRBV6-2 or TRBV6-3 to TRBJ2-1, with 8 bases matching TRBD2. V lost 6 bases, J lost 7 bases, and 11 bases stayed unmatched. This CDR3 is built from 15 residues. The germline CDR1 and CDR2 sequences are MNHEY and SVGEGT.

The chain couples TRBV3-1 (or the pseudogene TRBV3-2) to TRBJ2-2; 9 bases are a match to TRBD1. Trimming took 4 bases from V and 7 from J; bases not matched to a gene: 4. This CDR3 region has 14 residues. The germline V gene encodes CDR1 LGHDT and CDR2 YNNKEL (reference sequence). Here the CDR3 DNA reads TGTGCCAGCAGCCTTACAGGGGGCGGCGGGGAGCTGTTTTTT. Amino acids: CASSLTGGGGELFF.

This clone was seen more than once but under ten times. The V gene is TRBV4-1, the J gene TRBJ2-7; 7 bases align to TRBD2. J lost 6 bases, V lost 0 bases, and 11 bases had no gene match. The germline CDR1 and CDR2 sequences are MGHRA and YSYEKL. This CDR3 is built from 16 residues. The CDR3 loop is CASSQESRGNRPEQYF. CDR3 nucleotide sequence: TGCGCCAGCAGCCAAGAATCGCGGGGGAATAGACCCGAGCAGTACTTC.

V usage is TRBV27 and J usage is TRBJ1-4; 7 positions agree with TRBD1. J gave up 6 bases and V 5 bases, and 18 bases lay outside the gene matches. The CDR3 is 18 residues long. The germline V gene has CDR1 MNHEY and CDR2 SMNVEV (reference sequence). This CDR3 reads CASSPHRIAGQTDEKLFF. The DNA for the CDR3 is TGTGCCAGCAGTCCCCACCGAATAGCGGGACAGACGGATGAAAAACTGTTTTTT.

The rearrangement joins TRBV19 to TRBJ2-4, with 7 positions matching TRBD1. Germline V lookup: CDR1 LNHDA, CDR2 SQIVND (reference sequence). V trimming: 1 base; J trimming: 6 bases; junction bases outside the gene matches: 9. This CDR3 has 16 amino acids. CDR3 residues: CASSIVLKGAPNIQYF. CDR3 DNA sequence: TGTGCCAGTAGTATAGTGTTGAAGGGGGCTCCAAACATTCAGTACTTC.

J is TRBJ1-2 and V is TRBV11-2, with unresolved D. The CDR3 has 13 residues. The V end was cut by 1 base, the J end by 8 bases, with 11 bases between. Germline assignment: CDR1 SGHAT and CDR2 FQNNGV. CDR3 amino acids: CASSLVPSEGYTF. DNA for the CDR3: TGTGCCAGCAGCTTAGTACCGAGCGAGGGCTACACCTTC.

This chain connects TRBV2 to TRBJ2-2, with TRBD2 as a possible D gene (6 bases). Germline V gene sequence: CDR1 SNHLY, CDR2 FYNNEI. Trimming shortened V by 8 bases and J by 4 bases, and 17 bases separated the two germline ends. This CDR3 spans 15 amino acids. The CDR3 nucleotides are TGTGCCAGCCTAAGCCTCGTCGGGAGCACCGGGGAGCTGTTTTTT. It translates to CASLSLVGSTGELFF.

The chain has TRBV3-1 (or the pseudogene TRBV3-2) and TRBJ1-2; D may be TRBD1 (6 bases). Germline loops: CDR1 LGHDT, CDR2 YNNKEL (reference sequence). The V end lost 6 bases, the J end lost 4 bases, and 18 bases lay between the germline ends. This CDR3 has 15 residues. CDR3 nucleotide sequence: TGTGCCAGCAGACCCGGGGGGGGCGAGGGCTATGGCTACACCTTC. Amino acids: CASRPGGGEGYGYTF.

The V gene is TRBV5-8, the J gene TRBJ2-3; D is possibly TRBD2 (6 bases). The germline gives CDR1 SGHTS, CDR2 YDEGEE. The V and J ends lost 3 bases and 0 bases respectively, with 23 bases between them. The CDR3 runs 19 residues. CDR3 nucleotide sequence: TGTGCCAGCAGCTCCGACCGGGTCCTAGGAGGGTCTAGCACAGATACGCAGTATTTT. It codes for CASSSDRVLGGSSTDTQYF.

The chain couples TRBV11-2 to TRBJ2-3; TRBD2 agrees at 7 bases. The CDR3 contains 15 residues. V shed 2 bases and J 0 bases; nucleotides not matched to a gene: 2. Per germline, CDR1 SGHAT and CDR2 FQNNGV. CDR3 in amino acids: CASSLLAASTDTQYF. The CDR3 DNA reads TGTGCCAGCAGCTTACTAGCGGCTAGCACAGATACGCAGTATTTT.

The chain joins TRBV7-2 to TRBJ2-5, with 10 positions matching TRBD2. V was clipped by 1 base and J by 7 bases; unmatched bases: 9. This CDR3 comprises 16 residues. Germline assignment: CDR1 SGHTA and CDR2 FQGNSA. The CDR3 reads CASSLEVLAGVGTQYF. CDR3 DNA: TGTGCCAGCAGCTTAGAGGTCCTAGCGGGAGTCGGGACCCAGTACTTC.

This clone was found once. V is TRBV18 and J is TRBJ2-7; 9 bases align to TRBD1. V was pared by 6 bases and J by 6 bases, with 3 bases of the junction left unmatched. The germline gives CDR1 KGHSH, CDR2 LQKENI. The CDR3 runs to 12 residues. CDR3 DNA sequence: TGTGCCAGCTCCCCGACAGGGGGCGAGCAGTACGTC. Translating gives CASSPTGGEQYV.

J is TRBJ1-1 and V is TRBV19, with D perhaps TRBD1 (5 bases). CDR3 length equals 12 residues. Trimming took 3 bases from V and 5 from J, leaving 7 bases between them. Looked up from germline, CDR1 is LNHDA and CDR2 is SQIVND (reference sequence). The CDR3 spells CASSMGLTEAFF. The CDR3 DNA reads as TGTGCCAGTAGTATGGGGCTGACTGAAGCTTTCTTT.

The J gene is TRBJ1-1, the V gene TRBV9, with unresolved D. CDR3 length: 14 amino acids. V lost 4 bases and J lost 1, with 11 bases in between. Germline CDR1 is SGDLS and CDR2 is YYNGEE. This chain's CDR3 is CASSPHGENTEAFF. CDR3 nucleotides: TGTGCCAGCAGCCCACATGGGGAGAACACTGAAGCTTTCTTT.

The chain joins TRBV6-1 to TRBJ1-1; D unresolved. The V gene lost 3 bases and the J gene lost 4 bases, with 15 bases spanning the gap. This CDR3 region has 15 residues. The germline V gene encodes CDR1 MNHNS and CDR2 SASEGT. CDR3 residues: CASSDVKYLFTEAFF. CDR3 coding DNA: TGTGCCAGCAGTGACGTAAAATATCTATTCACTGAAGCTTTCTTT.

The CDR3, as DNA: TGTGCCAGCAGCTTCAAAATAACGGGAGTTCGAACCTACAATGAGCAGTTCTTC. Its protein product is CASSFKITGVRTYNEQFF. The chain is built from TRBV5-6 and TRBJ2-1, with a possible D match to TRBD2 (6 bases). Germline CDR1 and CDR2: SGHDT and YYEEEE. The V and J ends lost 2 bases and 2 bases respectively, with 20 bases between them. The CDR3 extends over 18 amino acids.

This clone was detected only once. The chain joins TRBV4-3 to TRBJ2-2; TRBD2 aligns across 10 bases. The V and J ends lost 0 bases and 4 bases, in that order; junction bases with no gene match: 5. Germline CDR1 is LGHNA and CDR2 is YSLEER. The CDR3 totals 17 residues. The CDR3 is CASSQDWTSGPTGELFF. The DNA for the CDR3 is TGCGCCAGCAGCCAAGATTGGACTAGCGGACCCACCGGGGAGCTGTTTTTT.

The rearrangement uses TRBV27 and TRBJ2-7; 7 bases line up with TRBD1. Trimming cost V 5 bases and J 2 bases; bases outside gene matches: 6. The CDR3 spans 14 residues. Looked up from germline, CDR1 is MNHEY and CDR2 is SMNVEV (reference sequence). The CDR3: CASSPRQGAYEQYV. For the CDR3, the DNA is TGTGCCAGCAGTCCTCGACAGGGTGCCTACGAGCAGTACGTC.